This T cell receptor (beta chain) was obtained from a study of CD8 T cells in ankylosing spondylitis (dated by TCRdb to the late 2010s). Study-wide context: To find TCR variants linked to disease, the study profiled T cell receptor beta repertoires in ankylosing spondylitis patients and healthy donors. Peripheral blood was sampled, and synovial fluid was additionally collected from ankylosing spondylitis patients. The whole study cohort included some 100 healthy donors and around 25 ankylosing spondylitis patients. Beyond this particular receptor, the publication reports: Some motif variants were previously reported in synovial fluid and blood of reactive arthritis patients, suggesting common disease-initiation mechanisms. In peripheral blood, the disease-linked clones were found at relatively low frequencies and had a CD8+ phenotype. Blood from ankylosing spondylitis patients appeared to be characterized by a TCR beta motif composed of several highly homologous amino acid variants. The disease-linked clones were reported as significantly enriched in matched synovial fluid samples from ankylosing spondylitis patients.

The CDR3 covers 15 residues, taking in both the cysteine and the phenylalanine. Only the CDR3 DNA stays, 45 bases, in frame from base 1. The germline V gene sets CDR1 to SGHAT and CDR2 to FQNNGV. Between the V and J ends, shortened by 5 bases and 2 bases respectively, the junction contains 13 bases. Synovial fluid samples were matched to blood samples from the same ankylosing spondylitis patients. About this clonotype: Which antigen it targets is not known. Base qualities are not provided; no much larger clone lies one nucleotide away.

Instrument used: Illumina HiSeq 2500. Quantitative 5'-RACE with molecular barcodes was used to prepare TCR beta libraries. In the paper's pipeline: A new computational method based on a probabilistic model of VDJ rearrangement was used to identify disease-linked TCR variants. Starting from the raw public reads, TCRdb applied fastp trimming at Q25, assembled clones with MiXCR and retained in-frame beta chains. Every entry covers one CDR3 protein and lists the most common genes and DNA from its rows. What appears here as the V and J calls and clone size reflects TCRdb's work, not the paper's. The sample records over 130,000 distinct CDR3 sequences, 40% to 50% of which are singletons. The ten largest clones capture around 15% of the sample.

The rearrangement combines TRBV11-2 with TRBJ1-3; there is no confident call for the D gene. This TCR derives from a male donor with ankylosing spondylitis. Sequences were obtained from synovial fluid, either unsorted or a sorted T cell fraction (not recorded which). This receptor carries the CDR3 CASSVFPSPGNTIYF. The DNA sequence is given as TGTGCCAGCAGCGTCTTCCCTTCCCCTGGAAACACCATATATTTT.